This T cell receptor (beta chain) was sequenced in a study of blood T cells in healthy people across ages. The overall study: The capture of about one barcoded beta molecule per two T cells was achieved by template switching.

This CDR3 is 14 amino acids long. Trimming removed 8 bases from V and 1 base from J, with 12 bases in between. CDR1 and CDR2 (germline): MDHEN, SYDVKM. A J-beta primer mix and a sample-barcoded 5' primer were used in a second PCR of roughly 6 to 12 cycles. TCRdb redid the calling of the 5' RACE reads with MiXCR, one entry per CDR3 protein. The sample contains around 1.5 million distinct CDR3 sequences, 35% to 45% of which appear only once. Roughly 9.2 milliliters of peripheral blood were drawn from each donor into EDTA-treated tubes. There are a few counts of this clonotype. The source of this sequence is a woman in her late teens or twenties in good health. The chain joins TRBV28 to TRBJ1-3; no reliable D call. The sequencing sample was made of blood. CDR3 bases: TGTGCCAGCCGAATCCGGGGATCTGGAAACACCATATATTTT. Amino acids: CASRIRGSGNTIYF.